The 13 T cell receptor beta chains listed next were all sequenced from one sample in a study of T cell responses to AZD1222 COVID-19 vaccine. Sequencing was performed with immunoSEQ multiplex PCR; in TCRdb, only in-frame clones are kept and a portion is missing. The table records approximately 100,000 clones, about 90% of them present only once. The sequenced sample was peripheral blood, obtained on day 0 of AZD1222 vaccination. These receptors were taken from an adult in good health.

The CDR3 sequence is CASSLDTNTEAFF. The CDR3 coding sequence is TGCGCCAGCAGCTTGGACACGAACACTGAAGCTTTCTTT. The rearrangement links TRBV5-1 to TRBJ1-1; unclear D gene. Trimming removed 0 bases at V and 1 base at J, with 4 bases between. The V gene's germline CDR1 is SGHRS and CDR2 YFSETQ. CDR3 size: 13 residues.

Only one count was recorded for this clone. The chain carries TRBV7-8 and TRBJ1-3; TRBD1 might be the D (5 bases). This CDR3 has 15 amino acids. Trimming shortened V by 5 bases and J by 2 bases, and 13 bases separated the two germline ends. Germline-derived CDR1 and CDR2 are SGHVS and FQNEAQ. The CDR3 spells CASSLGGGAGNTIYF. The CDR3, as DNA: TGTGCCAGCAGCCTCGGGGGAGGGGCTGGAAACACCATATATTTT.

The V gene is TRBV5-1, the J gene TRBJ2-3; D is unclear. Deletions cut 0 bases from V and 2 bases from J, with 4 bases between. The CDR3 length is 13 residues. Germline lookup yields CDR1 SGHRS and CDR2 YFSETQ. The CDR3: CASSLVPTDTQYF. As DNA, the CDR3 is TGCGCCAGCAGCTTGGTCCCCACAGATACGCAGTATTTT.

CDR3 sequence: CASSPTSNSYGYTF. The CDR3 nucleotides are TGTGCCAGCAGTCCCACGTCAAACAGCTATGGCTACACCTTC. V and J are TRBV6-5 and TRBJ1-2; D uncertain. This CDR3 has 14 amino acids. CDR1 MNHEY and CDR2 SVGAGI come from the germline V gene. V lost 5 bases, J lost 4 bases, and 14 bases lay in between.

The chain carries TRBV18 and TRBJ2-5; no firm D call. This CDR3 spans 14 amino acids. Trimming stripped 10 bases from V and 5 bases from J, with 20 bases between. CDR1 and CDR2 (germline): KGHSH, LQKENI. The chain's CDR3 is CATTPNTGRETQYF. The CDR3 coding sequence is TGTGCCACAACACCTAACACCGGACGGGAGACCCAGTACTTC. The variable domain in full, completed from reference TRBV18 and TRBJ2-5, reads NAGVMQNPRHLVRRRGQEARLRCSPMKGHSHVYWYRQLPEEGLKFMVYLQKENIIDESGMPKERFSAEFPKEGPSILRIQQVVRGDSAAYFCATTPNTGRETQYFGPGTRLLVL.

The J gene is TRBJ1-5, the V gene TRBV4-1; D gene uncertain. There are 15 residues in the CDR3. CDR1 and CDR2 (germline): MGHRA, YSYEKL. V shed 0 bases and J shed 5 bases, with 11 bases lying between them. The CDR3 nucleotides read TGCGCCAGCAGCCAAGAGGGGAACAGATATCAGCCCCAGCATTTT. Encoded protein: CASSQEGNRYQPQHF.

The chain is built from TRBV6-5 and TRBJ2-3; D gene ambiguous. The length of the CDR3 is 12 residues. CDR1 is MNHEY, CDR2 SVGAGI, per germline. Trimming stripped 6 bases from V and 4 bases from J, with 8 bases between. Written as DNA, the CDR3 is TGTGCCAGCAGGATCACATCAGATACGCAGTATTTT. Translating gives CASRITSDTQYF.

The rearrangement links TRBV6-5 to TRBJ1-1; the D is unclear. CDR3 size: 13 residues. Germline V lookup: CDR1 MNHEY, CDR2 SVGAGI. V gave up 5 bases and J gave up 1 base, with 8 bases separating them. The CDR3 is CASSTYGNTEAFF. DNA for the CDR3: TGTGCCAGCAGTACATACGGGAACACTGAAGCTTTCTTT.

The genes are TRBV6-4 and TRBJ2-2; D possibly matches TRBD1 or TRBD2 (6 bases each). Trimming removed 7 bases from V and 5 bases from J, with 17 bases in between. Germline V CDR1 and CDR2: MRHNA, SNTAGT. This CDR3 has 15 amino acids. CDR3: CASKPSGARTGELFF. CDR3 nucleotide sequence: TGTGCCAGCAAGCCGTCGGGGGCGAGGACCGGGGAGCTGTTTTTT.

V is TRBV3-1 (or the pseudogene TRBV3-2) and J is TRBJ2-1; D gene unclear. Per germline, CDR1 LGHDT and CDR2 YNNKEL (reference sequence). Trimming cost V 5 bases and J 10 bases, with 12 bases left between them. CDR3 size: 12 residues. CDR3 loop: CASSSARLEQFF. The CDR3 region has the DNA TGTGCCAGCAGCTCCGCTAGGTTAGAGCAGTTCTTC.

This clone was observed once. The chain carries TRBV7-2 and TRBJ1-2; weak D call: TRBD1 (5 bases). The CDR3 has 13 residues. Germline CDR1 and CDR2: SGHTA and FQGNSA. Trimming took 2 bases from V and 8 from J, leaving 12 bases between them. As DNA, the CDR3 is TGTGCCAGCAGCTTAATGGGGGTTAACGGCTACACCTTC. Amino acid sequence: CASSLMGVNGYTF.

The CDR3 loop reads CASSPGTGMNTEAFF. The CDR3 DNA follows: TGTGCCAGCAGCCCGGGGACAGGGATGAACACTGAAGCTTTCTTT. This chain connects TRBV7-9 to TRBJ1-1; 9 positions agree with TRBD1. CDR3 size: 15 residues. Unmatched junction bases numbered 4, after V lost 5 bases and J lost 0 bases. Germline-derived CDR1 and CDR2 are SEHNR and FQNEAQ (reference sequence).

The V gene is TRBV24-1, the J gene TRBJ1-5; weak D call: TRBD1 (5 bases). Trimming removed 7 bases from V and 7 bases from J, with 13 bases in between. Germline V gives CDR1 KGHDR, CDR2 SFDVKD. The length of the CDR3 is 13 residues. The DNA for the CDR3 is TGTGCCACCAGCGGGGGGGAGGACCAGCCCCAGCATTTT. It translates to CATSGGEDQPQHF.